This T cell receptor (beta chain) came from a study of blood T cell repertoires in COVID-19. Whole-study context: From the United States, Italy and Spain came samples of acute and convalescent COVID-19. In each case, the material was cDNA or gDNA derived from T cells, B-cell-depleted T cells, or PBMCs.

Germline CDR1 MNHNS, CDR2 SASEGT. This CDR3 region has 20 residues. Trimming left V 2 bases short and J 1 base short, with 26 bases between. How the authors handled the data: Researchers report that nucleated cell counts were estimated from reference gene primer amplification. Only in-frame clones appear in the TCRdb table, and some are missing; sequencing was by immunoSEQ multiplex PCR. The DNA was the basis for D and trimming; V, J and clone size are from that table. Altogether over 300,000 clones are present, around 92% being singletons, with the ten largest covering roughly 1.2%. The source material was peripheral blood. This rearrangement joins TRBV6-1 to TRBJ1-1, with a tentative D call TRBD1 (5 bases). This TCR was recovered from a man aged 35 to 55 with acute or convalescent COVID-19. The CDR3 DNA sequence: TGTGCCAGCAGTGAAAGGATAGGTGGATACAGGTCAGGGCAGAACACTGAAGCTTTCTTT. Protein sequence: CASSERIGGYRSGQNTEAFF.